These 20 T cell receptor beta chains share one sample of origin, sequenced in a study of blood T cell repertoires in COVID-19. This table comes from immunoSEQ multiplex PCR, and its TCRdb copy is limited to in-frame clones, with some not included. The data show roughly 150,000 clones, with approximately 83% seen just once and roughly 8% held by the top ten. Sequences were obtained from peripheral blood. The origin of the receptors is a human donor in a cohort sampled during active COVID-19.

This chain joins TRBV7-9 and TRBJ1-2; possible D gene TRBD1, 6 bases. This CDR3 is built from 12 residues. Germline loops: CDR1 SEHNR, CDR2 FQNEAQ (reference sequence). The V gene lost 5 bases and the J gene lost 5 bases, with 9 bases spanning the gap. The CDR3 loop reads CASSEDSYGYTF. In DNA, the CDR3 is TGTGCCAGCAGCGAGGACAGTTATGGCTACACCTTC. Full variable domain (remainder filled in from reference TRBV7-9 and TRBJ1-2): DTGVSQNPRHKITKRGQNVTFRCDPISEHNRLYWYRQTLGQGPEFLTYFQNEAQLEKSRLLSDRFSAERPKGSFSTLEIQRTEQGDSAMYLCASSEDSYGYTFGSGTRLTVV.

The CDR3 spells CASSYSQGNEKLFF. The CDR3 DNA reads TGTGCCAGCAGTTACAGTCAGGGTAATGAAAAACTGTTTTTT. The J gene is TRBJ1-4, the V gene TRBV6-5; D is possibly TRBD1 (5 bases). The CDR3 spans 14 residues. With 2 bases removed from V and 4 bases from J, the gap between germline ends came to 8 bases. Germline V gene data show CDR1 as MNHEY and CDR2 as SVGAGI.

This chain joins TRBV5-1 and TRBJ2-2; 8 bases line up with TRBD1. With V trimmed by 7 bases and J by 6 bases, 5 bases remained unmatched. CDR1 and CDR2 (germline): SGHRS, YFSETQ. The CDR3 covers 13 residues. Here the CDR3 DNA reads TGCGCCAGCCGCCAGGGGGCACCCGGGGAGCTGTTTTTT. Translating gives CASRQGAPGELFF.

Remarks on this clone: At one end, the junction sequence differs from germline, possibly due to a read error. The V and J genes are TRBV7-7 and TRBJ2-3; 10 bases are a match to TRBD1. The CDR3 consists of 16 residues. CDR1 SSHAT and CDR2 FNYEAQ come from the germline V gene (reference sequence). DNA for the CDR3: TGTGCTAGCAGCTTAGCGGGACAGGGGACCAGAGATACGCAGTATTTT. It translates to CASSLAGQGTRDTQYF.

DNA for the CDR3: TGCAGCGTTGAAACCGTCCTCGGACAGACCCCAGATCCATACTTC. Translation: CSVETVLGQTPDPYF. J is TRBJ2-5 and V is TRBV29-1; D might be TRBD1 (6 bases). V was clipped by 2 bases and J by 14 bases, with 27 bases between them. The CDR3 has 15 residues. Per germline, CDR1 SQVTM and CDR2 ANQGSEA. Full variable domain (missing parts from reference TRBV29-1 and TRBJ2-5): SAVISQKPSRDICQRGTSLTIQCQVDSQVTMMFWYRQQPGQSLTLIATANQGSEATYESGFVIDKFPISRPNLTFSTLTVSNMSPEDSSIYLCSVETVLGQTPDPYFGPGTRLLVL.

This clone was observed a few times. The chain recombines TRBV4-2 with TRBJ2-5; tentative D call: TRBD2 (6 bases). Between the trimmed V and J ends, which lost 5 bases and 2 bases, there was a span of 15 bases. The CDR3 is 15 amino acids. Germline V lookup: CDR1 LGHNA, CDR2 YNFKEQ. Written as DNA, the CDR3 is TGTGCCAGCAGCAGATACCGACTAGTTCAAGAGACCCAGTACTTC. It is translated as CASSRYRLVQETQYF.

This chain connects TRBV5-1 to TRBJ1-6, with TRBD1 as a possible D gene (6 bases). This CDR3 comprises 16 residues. Germline-derived CDR1 and CDR2 are SGHRS and YFSETQ. Deletions cut 2 bases from V and 5 bases from J, with 14 bases between. The DNA of the CDR3 is TGCGCCAGCAGCTTCAAAGGGGGGGGAAATAATTCACCCCTCCACTTT. Protein product: CASSFKGGGNNSPLHF.

In its sample, this clone was seen once. The chain joins TRBV6-5 to TRBJ1-2; 7 bases align to TRBD1. The J segment lost 8 bases and the V segment lost 2 bases, leaving 5 bases of the junction unmatched. Germline V CDR1 and CDR2: MNHEY, SVGAGI. CDR3 length: 13 amino acids. The CDR3 DNA sequence: TGTGCCAGCAGTTACGAGGGGGCGCGGGGCTACACCTTC. It encodes CASSYEGARGYTF.

The chain recombines TRBV7-2 with TRBJ1-2; the D gene is possibly TRBD1 (6 bases). The CDR3 extends over 12 amino acids. The germline CDR1 and CDR2 sequences are SGHTA and FQGNSA. Trimming removed 5 bases from V and 8 bases from J, with 12 bases in between. The CDR3 here is CASSLDRKGYTF. CDR3 coding DNA: TGTGCCAGCAGCCTTGACAGGAAAGGCTACACCTTC.

The chain links TRBV18 to TRBJ2-7; 10 bases map to TRBD1. The CDR3 has 15 residues. With V trimmed by 2 bases and J by 2 bases, 3 bases remained unmatched. CDR1 and CDR2 (germline): KGHSH, LQKENI. The CDR3 DNA sequence: TGTGCCAGCTCACCAGACAGGGGGCGCACCTACGAGCAGTACTTC. Protein: CASSPDRGRTYEQYF.

The genes are TRBV2 and TRBJ2-2, with D possibly being TRBD1 (6 bases). Germline V gene lookup returns CDR1 SNHLY and CDR2 FYNNEI. This CDR3 has 17 amino acids. Trimming left V 2 bases short and J 1 base short, with 14 bases between. The CDR3 nucleotides read TGTGCCAGCAGTGAAAGTTTTGGGACAAAGAACACCGGGGAGCTGTTTTTT. Protein product: CASSESFGTKNTGELFF.

The J gene is TRBJ1-5, the V gene TRBV2; a weak D match, TRBD1 (5 bases). V was cut by 2 bases and J by 5 bases, with 13 bases left in between. The CDR3 has 15 amino acids. Per the germline V gene, CDR1 is SNHLY and CDR2 is FYNNEI. The CDR3 reads CASSEWRQGDQPQHF. CDR3 DNA sequence: TGTGCCAGCAGTGAATGGCGGCAGGGCGATCAGCCCCAGCATTTT.

The CDR3 here is CASSPGLAGVSYEQYF. For the CDR3, the DNA is TGTGCCAGTAGTCCGGGACTAGCGGGGGTCTCCTACGAGCAGTACTTC. The chain carries TRBV19 and TRBJ2-7; TRBD2 matches 14 bases. The CDR3 extends over 16 amino acids. The J segment lost 0 bases and the V segment lost 5 bases, leaving 3 bases of the junction unmatched. Germline CDR1 reads LNHDA; CDR2 reads SQIVND (reference sequence). Looking up the rest from reference TRBV19 and TRBJ2-7 gives the full variable domain: DGGITQSPKYLFRKEGQNVTLSCEQNLNHDAMYWYRQDPGQGLRLIYYSQIVNDFQKGDIAEGYSVSREKKESFPLTVTSAQKNPTAFYLCASSPGLAGVSYEQYFGPGTRLTVT.

The chain links TRBV27 to TRBJ1-5; 9 bases map to TRBD1. Germline V lookup: CDR1 MNHEY, CDR2 SMNVEV (reference sequence). The CDR3 is 13 residues long. Germline trimming cut 5 bases from V and 4 bases from J; bases unmatched to any gene: 0. In DNA, the CDR3 is TGTGCCAGCAGTGGACAGGGGAATCAGCCCCAGCATTTT. Its protein product is CASSGQGNQPQHF.

The chain couples TRBV6-5 to TRBJ1-3; tentatively, D is TRBD1 (5 bases). Trimming shortened V by 6 bases and J by 0 bases, and 12 bases separated the two germline ends. Germline V gene lookup returns CDR1 MNHEY and CDR2 SVGAGI. This CDR3 comprises 15 residues. The DNA for the CDR3 is TGTGCCAGCAGCGACAGTGTTGCCTCTGGAAACACCATATATTTT. As protein: CASSDSVASGNTIYF.

The table lists this clone with a count of one. The V gene is TRBV19, the J gene TRBJ1-5, with 12 nucleotides matching TRBD1. Germline V gives CDR1 LNHDA, CDR2 SQIVND (reference sequence). V lost 5 bases, J lost 2 bases, and 16 bases stayed unmatched. This CDR3 spans 20 amino acids. The CDR3 protein is CASSLISGTGGWRGNQPQHF. CDR3 sequence (DNA): TGTGCCAGTAGTTTAATATCCGGGACAGGGGGCTGGAGGGGCAATCAGCCCCAGCATTTT.

Here the CDR3 reads CASSSGLAGGYNEQFF. In DNA, the CDR3 is TGTGCCAGCAGCTCCGGACTAGCGGGGGGGTACAATGAGCAGTTCTTC. The rearrangement links TRBV11-2 to TRBJ2-1, with 15 bases fitting TRBD2. Germline trimming cut 4 bases from V and 4 bases from J; bases unmatched to any gene: 2. The germline V gene has CDR1 SGHAT and CDR2 FQNNGV. The CDR3 has 16 residues.

This clone was counted once. The chain has TRBV19 and TRBJ1-3; TRBD1 might be the D (5 bases). V was clipped by 3 bases and J by 4 bases, with 13 bases between them. Germline CDR1 LNHDA, CDR2 SQIVND (reference sequence). The CDR3 runs to 15 residues. DNA for the CDR3: TGTGCCAGTAGTATCCCCCAGGGTACCGGAAACACCATATATTTT. Residues: CASSIPQGTGNTIYF.

The CDR3 reads CATSRDLPGQGAHQPQHF. The DNA of the CDR3 is TGTGCCACCAGCAGAGACCTTCCGGGACAGGGGGCTCATCAGCCCCAGCATTTT. This sequence joins TRBV15 and TRBJ1-5, with 12 bases that match TRBD1. The CDR3 is 18 residues long. CDR1 and CDR2 (germline): LNHNV, YYDKDF (reference sequence). The V segment lost 0 bases and the J segment 5 bases; nucleotides outside the gene matches: 8. Filled out from reference TRBV15 and TRBJ1-5, the complete variable domain reads DAMVIQNPRYQVTQFGKPVTLSCSQTLNHNVMYWYQQKSSQAPKLLFHYYDKDFNNEADTPDNFQSRRPNTSFCFLDIRSPGLGDTAMYLCATSRDLPGQGAHQPQHFGDGTRLSIL.

The chain recombines TRBV5-8 with TRBJ1-3; D is ambiguous. The ends were cut back, 4 bases at V and 0 bases at J, with 11 bases in the middle. Germline assignment: CDR1 SGHTS and CDR2 YDEGEE. CDR3 length equals 15 residues. CDR3 DNA: TGTGCCAGCAGCACCGCCAAGAGCTCTGGAAACACCATATATTTT. Protein sequence: CASSTAKSSGNTIYF.